The present TCR beta chain was sequenced within a study of T cell responses to AZD1222 COVID-19 vaccine. Study findings and constraints: Possibly, clonal diversity was underestimated; donors were largely white British and included more females. At 160-218 and 743-854, vaccine-associated CD4 TCRs were dominant, and they spanned spike. Regions left unmutated in variants are reportedly the target of nearly half of spike-specific TCRs.

The V gene lost 1 base and the J gene lost 1 base, with 6 bases spanning the gap. Per germline, CDR1 SGHNT and CDR2 YYREEE (reference sequence). CDR3 length: 13 residues. Clones were sequenced by immunoSEQ multiplex PCR, and TCRdb holds only the in-frame ones, with some missing. The sample carries about 180,000 clones, over 90% recorded once. Analyses pooled second doses at about 4 or about 12 weeks. A word on this clone: Antigen unknown. The same CDR3 can be traced to other DNA sequences in this sample.

The source is an adult who received the AZD1222 COVID-19 vaccine. The input for sequencing was peripheral blood, taken 28 days after the second AZD1222 dose. The chain employs TRBV5-4 and TRBJ2-7; a weak D match, TRBD1 (5 bases). CDR3 in DNA: TGTGCCAGCAGCTTGCAGGGTTCCTACGAGCAGTACTTC. Translating gives CASSLQGSYEQYF.